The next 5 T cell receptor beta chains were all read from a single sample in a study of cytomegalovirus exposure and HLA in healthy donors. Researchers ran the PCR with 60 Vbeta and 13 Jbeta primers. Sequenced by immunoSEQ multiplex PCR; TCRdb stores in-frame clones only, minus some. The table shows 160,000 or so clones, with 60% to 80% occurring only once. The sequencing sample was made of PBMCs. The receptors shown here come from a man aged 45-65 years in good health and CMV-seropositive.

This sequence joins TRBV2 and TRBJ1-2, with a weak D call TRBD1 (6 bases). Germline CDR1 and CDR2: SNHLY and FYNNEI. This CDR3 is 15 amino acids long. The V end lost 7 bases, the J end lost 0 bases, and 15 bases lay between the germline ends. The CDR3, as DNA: TGTGCCAGCACCCGACTGGACAGCCCTAACTATGGCTACACCTTC. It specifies CASTRLDSPNYGYTF.

The CDR3 region is CASSPLRELGTQYF. Here the CDR3 DNA reads TGTGCCAGCAGCCCGCTTCGGGAGCTCGGGACCCAGTACTTC. The chain carries TRBV11-2 and TRBJ2-5; D is possibly TRBD2 (6 bases). The V gene lost 5 bases and the J gene lost 7 bases, with 17 bases spanning the gap. The germline V gene encodes CDR1 SGHAT and CDR2 FQNNGV. This CDR3 spans 14 amino acids.

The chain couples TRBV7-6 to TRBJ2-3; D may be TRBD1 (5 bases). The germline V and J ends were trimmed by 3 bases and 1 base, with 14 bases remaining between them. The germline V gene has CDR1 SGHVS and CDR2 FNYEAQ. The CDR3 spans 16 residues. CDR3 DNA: TGTGCCAGCAGCTTGACAGCTGCTTCCCGCACAGATACGCAGTATTTT. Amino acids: CASSLTAASRTDTQYF.

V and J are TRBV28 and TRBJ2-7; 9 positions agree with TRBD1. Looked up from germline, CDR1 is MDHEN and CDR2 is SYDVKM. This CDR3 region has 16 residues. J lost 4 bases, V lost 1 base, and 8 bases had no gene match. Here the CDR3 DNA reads TGTGCCAGCAGTTTATTGCTCGGGACAGGGAGTTACGAGCAGTACTTC. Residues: CASSLLLGTGSYEQYF.

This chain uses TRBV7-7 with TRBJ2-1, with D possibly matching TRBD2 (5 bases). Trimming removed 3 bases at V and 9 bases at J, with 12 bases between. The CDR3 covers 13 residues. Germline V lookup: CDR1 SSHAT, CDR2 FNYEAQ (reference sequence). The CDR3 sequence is CASSFLAMGEQFF. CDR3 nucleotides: TGTGCCAGCAGCTTCCTAGCCATGGGTGAGCAGTTCTTC.